Listed below are T cell receptor beta chains from one sample, sequenced in a study of blood T cell repertoires in COVID-19. Sequencing used immunoSEQ multiplex PCR; TCRdb keeps in-frame clones, though not all of them. This sample has roughly 300,000 clones, with around 87% found just once. Sequencing was carried out using peripheral blood. These receptors all come from a woman in her forties or fifties who had recovered from COVID-19. Each CDR3 is given with its conserved first and last residue. Each record gives: D gene, clone size, J gene, V gene, CDR3 DNA, CDR3 protein. The D gene is left open where the match is weak. Size is stated for part of the rows, as once, few or many counts, or as a class when the clone is expanded.

TRBD2 once TRBJ2-7 TRBV5-6 TGTGCCAGCAGCTTCGGACTAGCTGGGGGCTACGAGCAGTACTTC CASSFGLAGGYEQYF
- once TRBJ1-2 TRBV9 TGTGCCAGCAGCGCCCGGGACGCCTCGACTAGTGGCTACACCTTC CASSARDASTSGYTF
- - TRBJ2-7 TRBV3-1/TRBV3-2 TGTGCCAGCAGTTATTTCGGGGGCTACGAGCAGTACTTC CASSYFGGYEQYF
- - TRBJ2-2 TRBV7-2 TGTGCCAGCAGCCACCGGGACAAAACGAACACCGGGGAGCTGTTTTTT CASSHRDKTNTGELFF
TRBD1 - TRBJ1-2 TRBV14 TGTGCCAGCAGCCCGGGACAGGGGCGTGGCTACACCTTC CASSPGQGRGYTF
- - TRBJ1-2 TRBV7-9 TGTGCCAGCAGCTTAGGGGGCACCCCTAACTATGGCTACACCTTC CASSLGGTPNYGYTF
- - TRBJ2-1 TRBV6-5 TGTGCCAGCAGTTATACCTCGAGGGGGGGCTACAATGAGCAGTTCTTC CASSYTSRGGYNEQFF
TRBD1 - TRBJ1-3 TRBV6-5 TGTGCCAGCAGCCGACAGGGTCAGTCTGGAAACACCATATATTTT CASSRQGQSGNTIYF
TRBD2 - TRBJ2-5 TRBV7-9 TGTGCCAGCAGCCCGGGACTAGCGGGAGCCGAGACCCAGTACTTC CASSPGLAGAETQYF
TRBD2 few TRBJ2-1 TRBV10-3 TGTGCCATCAGTGACCCTGGACTAGCGGGAGGACGAGAGCAGTTCTTC CAISDPGLAGGREQFF
- - TRBJ1-5 TRBV18 TGTGCCAGCTCACCAGGTTCGGTTAATCAGCCCCAGCATTTT CASSPGSVNQPQHF
- once TRBJ1-5 TRBV20-1 TGCAGTGCTAGTCAGGCAGAGGGTTTTGTTCAGCCCCAGCATTTT CSASQAEGFVQPQHF
TRBD2 - TRBJ2-1 TRBV19 TGTGCCAGTAGTATAGGGCAGGGTAAATGGTTCGAGCGGGAGGGCCGATCCTACAATGAGCAGTTCTTC CASSIGQGKWFEREGRSYNEQFF
TRBD1 - TRBJ1-2 TRBV5-6 TGTGCCAGCAGCTATGAAGGGGGCAGGGGCTACACCTTC CASSYEGGRGYTF
- - TRBJ1-4 TRBV19 TGTGCCACCAGTCGACAGGAGAATGAAAAACTGTTTTTT CATSRQENEKLFF
- - TRBJ1-1 TRBV7-2 TGTGCCAGCAGTTTCCGAGCAAACACTGAAGCTTTCTTT CASSFRANTEAFF
- - TRBJ2-7 TRBV19 TGTGCCAGTAGTATCGGCGGAAGATACGAGCAGTACTTC CASSIGGRYEQYF
TRBD1 once TRBJ1-3 TRBV5-6 TGTGCCAGCAGCTTGGTAACAGGGGGCTTCGGAAACACCATATATTTT CASSLVTGGFGNTIYF
TRBD1 - TRBJ1-1 TRBV28 TGTGCCAGCAGCACAGGGGTTGAAGCTTTCTTT CASSTGVEAFF
- - TRBJ2-2 TRBV28 TGTGCCAGCAGCCCCCCCCAGACCGGGGAGCTGTTTTTT CASSPPQTGELFF
- - TRBJ2-3 TRBV28 TGTGCCAGCACTAGCGGAATAAGGGGGGGCACAGATACGCAGTATTTT CASTSGIRGGTDTQYF
- - TRBJ2-1 TRBV5-1 TGCGCCAGCAGCTCGGGAGCATCGTACTCCTACAATGAGCAGTTCTTC CASSSGASYSYNEQFF
TRBD2 few TRBJ2-7 TRBV10-3 TGTGCCATCAGTGAGTCGAATAGCGGGAGGGCGTTCGAGCAGTACTTC CAISESNSGRAFEQYF
- few TRBJ1-5 TRBV10-3 TGTGCCATCAGTGAGTCCAGGGGCAATCAGCCCCAGCATTTT CAISESRGNQPQHF
- - TRBJ1-2 TRBV30 TGTGCCTGGAGTACCGGGGGAAGGGTGATCTACACCTTC CAWSTGGRVIYTF
TRBD1 few TRBJ1-5 TRBV28 TGTGCCAGCAGGGGACAGAGAAATCAGCCCCAGCATTTT CASRGQRNQPQHF